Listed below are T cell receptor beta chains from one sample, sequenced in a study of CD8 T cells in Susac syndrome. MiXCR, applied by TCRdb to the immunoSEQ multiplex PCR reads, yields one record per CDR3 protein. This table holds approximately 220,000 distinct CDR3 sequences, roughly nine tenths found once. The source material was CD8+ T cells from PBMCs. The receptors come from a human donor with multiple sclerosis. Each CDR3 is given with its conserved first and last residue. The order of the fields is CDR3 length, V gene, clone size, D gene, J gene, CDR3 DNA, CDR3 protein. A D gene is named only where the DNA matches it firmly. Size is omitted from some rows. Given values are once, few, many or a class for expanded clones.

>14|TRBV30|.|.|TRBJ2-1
TGTGCCTGGAGGACCGAGAGCTCCTACAATGAGCAGTTCTTC
CAWRTESSYNEQFF
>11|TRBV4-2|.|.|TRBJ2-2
TGTGCCAGCAGCGTGGTCGGGGAGCTGTTTTTT
CASSVVGELFF
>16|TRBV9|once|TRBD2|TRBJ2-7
TGTGCCAGCAGCCCCCCGGGACTAGCGGGGGCCTACGAGCAGTACTTC
CASSPPGLAGAYEQYF
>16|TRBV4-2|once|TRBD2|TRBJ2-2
TGTGCCAGCAGCCAGCCAGCGGGAGTGAGCGGCGGGGAGCTGTTTTTT
CASSQPAGVSGGELFF
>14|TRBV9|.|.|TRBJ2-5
TGTGCCAGCAGCGTAGATGGAAGAGAAGAGACCCAGTACTTC
CASSVDGREETQYF
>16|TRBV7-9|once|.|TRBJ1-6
TGTGCCAGCAGCTTAGCAGACAGCCCGAGGAATTCACCCCTCCACTTT
CASSLADSPRNSPLHF
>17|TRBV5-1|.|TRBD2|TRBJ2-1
TGCGCCAGCAGCCTCCTAACCTTAGCGGGGTCCTACAATGAGCAGTTCTTC
CASSLLTLAGSYNEQFF
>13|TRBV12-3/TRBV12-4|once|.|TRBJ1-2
TGTGCCAGCAGTGCGACTGGGAACTATGGCTACACCTTC
CASSATGNYGYTF
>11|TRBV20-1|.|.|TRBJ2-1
TGCAGTGCTAGAGAACGGGGAGAGCAGTTCTTC
CSARERGEQFF
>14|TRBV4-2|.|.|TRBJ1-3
TGTGCCAGCAGCCAAGAAGGGCCTGGAAACACCATATATTTT
CASSQEGPGNTIYF
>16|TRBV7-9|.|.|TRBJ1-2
TGTGCCAGCAGCCCACTCCTACAGGCCAGTTCCTATGGCTACACCTTC
CASSPLLQASSYGYTF
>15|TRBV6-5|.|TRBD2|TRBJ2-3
TGTGCCAGCATGACAGGGACTAGCGGGAGCAGTGCGCAGTATTTT
CASMTGTSGSSAQYF
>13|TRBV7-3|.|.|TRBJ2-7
TGTGCCAGCAGCTCGCACCCAGGGTACGAGCAGTACTTC
CASSSHPGYEQYF
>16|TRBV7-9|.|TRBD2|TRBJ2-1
TGTGCCAGCAGCTTAGCACTAGCGGGAGCCTACAATGAGCAGTTCTTC
CASSLALAGAYNEQFF